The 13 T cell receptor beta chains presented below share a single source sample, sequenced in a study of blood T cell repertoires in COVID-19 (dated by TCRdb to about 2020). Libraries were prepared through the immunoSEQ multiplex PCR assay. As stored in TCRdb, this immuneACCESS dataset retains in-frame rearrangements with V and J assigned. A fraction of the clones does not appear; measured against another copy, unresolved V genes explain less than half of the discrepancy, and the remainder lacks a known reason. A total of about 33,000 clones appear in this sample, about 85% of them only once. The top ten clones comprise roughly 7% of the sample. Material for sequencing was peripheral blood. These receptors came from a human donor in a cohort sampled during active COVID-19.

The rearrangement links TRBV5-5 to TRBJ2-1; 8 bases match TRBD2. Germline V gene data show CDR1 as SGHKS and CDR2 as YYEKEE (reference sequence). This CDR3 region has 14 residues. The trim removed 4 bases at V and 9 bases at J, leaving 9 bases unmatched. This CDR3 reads CASSPAGAGSEQFF. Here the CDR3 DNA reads TGTGCCAGCAGCCCAGCGGGAGCGGGGAGTGAGCAGTTCTTC.

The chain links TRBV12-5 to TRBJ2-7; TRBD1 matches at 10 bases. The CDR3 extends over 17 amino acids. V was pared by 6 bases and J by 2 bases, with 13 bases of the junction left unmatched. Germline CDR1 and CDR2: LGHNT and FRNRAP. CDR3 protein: CASGPGQGDRGTYEQYF. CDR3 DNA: TGTGCTAGTGGCCCTGGGCAGGGGGACAGGGGTACCTACGAGCAGTACTTC. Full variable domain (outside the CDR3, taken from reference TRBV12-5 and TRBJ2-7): DARVTQTPRHKVTEMGQEVTMRCQPILGHNTVFWYRQTMMQGLELLAYFRNRAPLDDSGMPKDRFSAEMPDATLATLKIQPSEPRDSAVYFCASGPGQGDRGTYEQYFGPGTRLTVT.

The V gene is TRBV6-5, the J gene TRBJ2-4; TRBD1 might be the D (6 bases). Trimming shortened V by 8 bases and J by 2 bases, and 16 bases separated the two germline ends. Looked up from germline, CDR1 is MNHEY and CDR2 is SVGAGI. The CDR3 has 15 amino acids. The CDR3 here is CASRLLQGSKNIQYF. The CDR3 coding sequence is TGTGCCAGCCGGCTCCTACAGGGTTCCAAAAACATTCAGTACTTC.

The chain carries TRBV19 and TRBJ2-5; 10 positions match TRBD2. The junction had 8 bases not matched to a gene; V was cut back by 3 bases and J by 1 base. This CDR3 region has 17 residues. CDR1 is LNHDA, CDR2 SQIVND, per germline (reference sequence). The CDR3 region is CASSMKLAGGFQETQYF. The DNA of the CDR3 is TGTGCCAGTAGTATGAAGTTAGCGGGGGGTTTCCAAGAGACCCAGTACTTC.

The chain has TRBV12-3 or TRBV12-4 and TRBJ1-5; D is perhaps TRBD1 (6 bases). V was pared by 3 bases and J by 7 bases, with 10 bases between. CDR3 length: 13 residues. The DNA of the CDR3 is TGTGCCAGCAGTTTGGCAGGGGTACAGCCCCAGCATTTT. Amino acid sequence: CASSLAGVQPQHF.

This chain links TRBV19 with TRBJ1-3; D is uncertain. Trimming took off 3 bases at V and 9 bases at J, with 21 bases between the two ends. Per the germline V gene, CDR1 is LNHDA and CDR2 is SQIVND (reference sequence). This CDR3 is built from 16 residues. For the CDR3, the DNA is TGTGCCAGTAGTATGGGAGGACGCTCCTCATTCGGCACCATATATTTT. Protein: CASSMGGRSSFGTIYF.

The CDR3, as DNA: TGTGCCAGTAGTACGGGACAGGCGGTCCCTGAAGCTTTCTTT. It specifies CASSTGQAVPEAFF. The rearrangement links TRBV19 to TRBJ1-1; TRBD1 agrees at 8 bases. Germline V gene sequence: CDR1 LNHDA, CDR2 SQIVND (reference sequence). CDR3 length: 14 amino acids. Trimming removed 4 bases from V and 6 bases from J; junction bases left unmatched: 7.

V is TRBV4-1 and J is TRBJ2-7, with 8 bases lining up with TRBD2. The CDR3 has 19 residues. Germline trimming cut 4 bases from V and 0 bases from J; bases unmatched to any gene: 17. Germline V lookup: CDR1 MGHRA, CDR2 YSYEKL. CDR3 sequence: CASSPRVGMTSVNSYEQYF. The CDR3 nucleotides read TGCGCCAGCAGCCCCCGAGTGGGAATGACTAGCGTAAACTCCTACGAGCAGTACTTC.

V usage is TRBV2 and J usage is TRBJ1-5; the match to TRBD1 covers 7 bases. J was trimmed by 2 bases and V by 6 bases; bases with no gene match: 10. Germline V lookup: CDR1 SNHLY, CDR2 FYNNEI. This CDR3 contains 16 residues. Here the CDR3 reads CASRIGQVVGNQPQHF. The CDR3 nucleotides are TGTGCCAGCAGAATCGGACAGGTTGTGGGCAATCAGCCCCAGCATTTT. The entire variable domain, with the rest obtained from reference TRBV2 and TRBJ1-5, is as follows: EPEVTQTPSHQVTQMGQEVILRCVPISNHLYFYWYRQILGQKVEFLVSFYNNEISEKSEIFDDQFSVERPDGSNFTLKIRSTKLEDSAMYFCASRIGQVVGNQPQHFGDGTRLSIL.

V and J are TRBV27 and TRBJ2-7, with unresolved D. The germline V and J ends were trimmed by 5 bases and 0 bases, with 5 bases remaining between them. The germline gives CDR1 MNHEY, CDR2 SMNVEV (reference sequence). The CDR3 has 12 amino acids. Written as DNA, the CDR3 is TGTGCCAGCAGTCCCAGCTCCTACGAGCAGTACTTC. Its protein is CASSPSSYEQYF.

The CDR3 coding sequence is TGTGCCTGGAACTCCGCTTACGATTATAATTCACCCCTCCACTTT. It is translated as CAWNSAYDYNSPLHF. The rearrangement uses TRBV30 and TRBJ1-6; D remains unclear. Germline V lookup: CDR1 GTSNPN, CDR2 SVGIG (reference sequence). Deletions cut 4 bases from V and 4 bases from J, with 14 bases between. There are 15 residues in the CDR3.

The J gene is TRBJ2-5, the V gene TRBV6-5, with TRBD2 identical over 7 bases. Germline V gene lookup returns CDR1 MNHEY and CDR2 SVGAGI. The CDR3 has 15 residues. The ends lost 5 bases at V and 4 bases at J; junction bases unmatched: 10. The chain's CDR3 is CASSHPFAGVETQYF. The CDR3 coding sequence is TGTGCCAGCAGTCACCCTTTTGCGGGAGTAGAGACCCAGTACTTC.

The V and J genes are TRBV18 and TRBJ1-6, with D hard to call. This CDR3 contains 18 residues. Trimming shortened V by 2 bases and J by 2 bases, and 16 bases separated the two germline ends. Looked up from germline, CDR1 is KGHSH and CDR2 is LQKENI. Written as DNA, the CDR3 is TGTGCCAGCTCACCAATTTCACAGAGTGACACCTATAATTCACCCCTCCACTTT. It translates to CASSPISQSDTYNSPLHF. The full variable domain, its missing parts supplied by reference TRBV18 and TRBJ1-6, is NAGVMQNPRHLVRRRGQEARLRCSPMKGHSHVYWYRQLPEEGLKFMVYLQKENIIDESGMPKERFSAEFPKEGPSILRIQQVVRGDSAAYFCASSPISQSDTYNSPLHFGNGTRLTVT.